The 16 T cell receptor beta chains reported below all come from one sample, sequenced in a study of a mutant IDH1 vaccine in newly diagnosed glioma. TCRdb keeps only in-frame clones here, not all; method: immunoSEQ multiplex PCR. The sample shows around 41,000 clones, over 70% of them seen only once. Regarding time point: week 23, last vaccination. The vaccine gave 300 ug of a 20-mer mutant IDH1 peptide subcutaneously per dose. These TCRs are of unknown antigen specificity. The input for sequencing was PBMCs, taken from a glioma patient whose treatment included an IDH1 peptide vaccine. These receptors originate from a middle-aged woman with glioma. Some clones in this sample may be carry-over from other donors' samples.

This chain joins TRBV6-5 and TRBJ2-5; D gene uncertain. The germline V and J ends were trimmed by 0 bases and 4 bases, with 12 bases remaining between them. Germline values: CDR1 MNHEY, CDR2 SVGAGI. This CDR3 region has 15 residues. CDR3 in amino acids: CASSYSNSYGETQYF. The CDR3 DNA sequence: TGTGCCAGCAGTTACTCGAACAGCTACGGAGAGACCCAGTACTTC.

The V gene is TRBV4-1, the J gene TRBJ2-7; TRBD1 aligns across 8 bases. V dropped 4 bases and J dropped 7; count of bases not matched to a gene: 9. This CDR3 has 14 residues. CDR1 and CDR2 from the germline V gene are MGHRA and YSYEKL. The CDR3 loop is CASSPTGVFGEQYF. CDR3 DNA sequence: TGCGCCAGCAGCCCGACAGGGGTCTTTGGGGAGCAGTACTTC.

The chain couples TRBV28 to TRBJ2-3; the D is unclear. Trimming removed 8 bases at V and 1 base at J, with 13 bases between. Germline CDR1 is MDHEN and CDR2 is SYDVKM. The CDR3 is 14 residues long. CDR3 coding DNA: TGTGCCAGCTCCCTGGGCGGTGGCACAGATACGCAGTATTTT. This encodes CASSLGGGTDTQYF.

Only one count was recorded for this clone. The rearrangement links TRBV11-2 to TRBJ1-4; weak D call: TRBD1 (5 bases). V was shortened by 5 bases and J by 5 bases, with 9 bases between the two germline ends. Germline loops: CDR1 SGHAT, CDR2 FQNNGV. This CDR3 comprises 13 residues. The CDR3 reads CASSRQLNEKLFF. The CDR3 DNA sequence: TGTGCCAGCAGCCGACAGTTAAATGAAAAACTGTTTTTT.

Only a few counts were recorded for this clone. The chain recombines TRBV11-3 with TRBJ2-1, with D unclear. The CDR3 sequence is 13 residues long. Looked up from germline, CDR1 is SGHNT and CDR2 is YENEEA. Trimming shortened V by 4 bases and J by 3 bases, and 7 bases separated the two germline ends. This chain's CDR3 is CASSSEFYNEQFF. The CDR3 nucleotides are TGTGCCAGCAGCTCGGAATTCTACAATGAGCAGTTCTTC.

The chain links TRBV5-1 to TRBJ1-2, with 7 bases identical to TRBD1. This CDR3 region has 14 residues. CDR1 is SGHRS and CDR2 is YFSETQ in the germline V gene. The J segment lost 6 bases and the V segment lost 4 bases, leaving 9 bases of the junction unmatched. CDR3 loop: CASSAGTASHGYTF. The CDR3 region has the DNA TGCGCCAGCAGCGCCGGGACAGCTTCCCATGGCTACACCTTC.

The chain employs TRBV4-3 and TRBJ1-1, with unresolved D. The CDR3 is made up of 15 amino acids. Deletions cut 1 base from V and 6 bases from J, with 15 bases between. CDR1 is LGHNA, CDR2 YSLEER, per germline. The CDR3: CASSQVVTVRAEAFF. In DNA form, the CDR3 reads TGCGCCAGCAGCCAAGTCGTTACAGTTCGGGCTGAAGCTTTCTTT.

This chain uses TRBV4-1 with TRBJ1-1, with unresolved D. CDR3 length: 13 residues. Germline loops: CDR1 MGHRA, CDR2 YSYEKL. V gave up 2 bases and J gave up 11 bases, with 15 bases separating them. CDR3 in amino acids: CASSQWTGREAFF. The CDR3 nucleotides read TGCGCCAGCAGCCAATGGACGGGGAGGGAGGCTTTCTTT.

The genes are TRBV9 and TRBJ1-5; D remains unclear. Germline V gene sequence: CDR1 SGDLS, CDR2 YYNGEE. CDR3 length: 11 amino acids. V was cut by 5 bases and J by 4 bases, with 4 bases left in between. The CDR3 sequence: CASRGNQPQHF. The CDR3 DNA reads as TGTGCCAGCAGGGGGAATCAGCCCCAGCATTTT.

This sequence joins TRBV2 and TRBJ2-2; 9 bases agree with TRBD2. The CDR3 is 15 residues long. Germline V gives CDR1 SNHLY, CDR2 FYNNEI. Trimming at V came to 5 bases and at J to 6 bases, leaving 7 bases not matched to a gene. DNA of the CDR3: TGTGCCAGCAGTCGAGCGGGAGGTTCCGCCGGGGAGCTGTTTTTT. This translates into CASSRAGGSAGELFF.

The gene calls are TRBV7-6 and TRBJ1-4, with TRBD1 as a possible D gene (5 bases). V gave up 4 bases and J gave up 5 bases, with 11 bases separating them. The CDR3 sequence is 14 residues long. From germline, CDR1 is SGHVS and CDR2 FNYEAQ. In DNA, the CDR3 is TGTGCCAGCAGCTCGACAGACTCCAATGAAAAACTGTTTTTT. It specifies CASSSTDSNEKLFF.

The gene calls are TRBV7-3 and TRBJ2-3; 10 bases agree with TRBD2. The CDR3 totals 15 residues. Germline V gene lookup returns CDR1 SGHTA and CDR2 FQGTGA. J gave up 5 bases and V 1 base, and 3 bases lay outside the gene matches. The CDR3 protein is CASSLSPSGRDTQYF. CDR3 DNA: TGTGCCAGCAGCTTAAGCCCTAGCGGGAGAGATACGCAGTATTTT.

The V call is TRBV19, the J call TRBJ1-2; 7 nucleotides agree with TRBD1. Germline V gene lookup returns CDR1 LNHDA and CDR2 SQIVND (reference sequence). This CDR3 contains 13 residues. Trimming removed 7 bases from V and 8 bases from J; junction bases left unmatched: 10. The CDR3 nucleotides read TGTGCCAGTAACAGAGAGGGGGCAGGAGGCTACACCTTC. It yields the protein CASNREGAGGYTF.

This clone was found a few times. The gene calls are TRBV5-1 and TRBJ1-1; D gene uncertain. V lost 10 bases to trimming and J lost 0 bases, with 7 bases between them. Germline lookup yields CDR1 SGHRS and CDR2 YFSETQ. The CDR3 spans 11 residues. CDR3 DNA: TGCGCCGGAGCTGTGAACACTGAAGCTTTCTTT. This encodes CAGAVNTEAFF.

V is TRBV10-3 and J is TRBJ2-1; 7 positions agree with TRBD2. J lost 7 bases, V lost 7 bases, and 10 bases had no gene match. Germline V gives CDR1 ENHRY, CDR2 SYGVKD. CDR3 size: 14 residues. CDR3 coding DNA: TGTGCCATCACCGGACTAGACGCAAGGAATGAGCAGTTCTTC. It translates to CAITGLDARNEQFF.

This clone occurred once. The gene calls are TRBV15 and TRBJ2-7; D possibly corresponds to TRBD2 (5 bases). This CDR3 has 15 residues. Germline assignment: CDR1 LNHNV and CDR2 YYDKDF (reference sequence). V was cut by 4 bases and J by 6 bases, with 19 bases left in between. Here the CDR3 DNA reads TGTGCCACCAGCAATTCTGTCGGGGATACGAGCGAGCAGTACTTC. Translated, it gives CATSNSVGDTSEQYF.